What follows describes a single T cell receptor (beta chain). The data derive from a study of blood T cell repertoires in COVID-19. About the study: COVID-19 samples collected from the United States, Italy and Spain covered acute and convalescent phases. T cells, B-cell-depleted T cells, or PBMCs provided the cDNA or gDNA that served as material.

Followed over time, Seattle patients had been enrolled while infection was active. The CDR3 contains 14 residues. Looked up from germline, CDR1 is KGHSH and CDR2 is LQKENI. J gave up 5 bases and V 6 bases, and 3 bases lay outside the gene matches. In the original workflow: Estimation of nucleated cell counts was performed using reference gene primer amplification. Generated by immunoSEQ multiplex PCR, the TCRdb table keeps only in-frame clones and is missing some. V and J calls and clone size are copied from that table; D and trimming were computed from the DNA. Of about 150,000 clones in the sample, about 85% were seen once.

The clonotype comes from a man older than 75 with COVID-19, enrolled during active disease. The rearrangement joins TRBV18 to TRBJ2-3; 12 nucleotides line up with TRBD2. Sequenced: peripheral blood. The CDR3 nucleotides read TGTGCCAGCTCCGGACTAGCGGGGAAAGATACGCAGTATTTT. Translating it yields CASSGLAGKDTQYF.